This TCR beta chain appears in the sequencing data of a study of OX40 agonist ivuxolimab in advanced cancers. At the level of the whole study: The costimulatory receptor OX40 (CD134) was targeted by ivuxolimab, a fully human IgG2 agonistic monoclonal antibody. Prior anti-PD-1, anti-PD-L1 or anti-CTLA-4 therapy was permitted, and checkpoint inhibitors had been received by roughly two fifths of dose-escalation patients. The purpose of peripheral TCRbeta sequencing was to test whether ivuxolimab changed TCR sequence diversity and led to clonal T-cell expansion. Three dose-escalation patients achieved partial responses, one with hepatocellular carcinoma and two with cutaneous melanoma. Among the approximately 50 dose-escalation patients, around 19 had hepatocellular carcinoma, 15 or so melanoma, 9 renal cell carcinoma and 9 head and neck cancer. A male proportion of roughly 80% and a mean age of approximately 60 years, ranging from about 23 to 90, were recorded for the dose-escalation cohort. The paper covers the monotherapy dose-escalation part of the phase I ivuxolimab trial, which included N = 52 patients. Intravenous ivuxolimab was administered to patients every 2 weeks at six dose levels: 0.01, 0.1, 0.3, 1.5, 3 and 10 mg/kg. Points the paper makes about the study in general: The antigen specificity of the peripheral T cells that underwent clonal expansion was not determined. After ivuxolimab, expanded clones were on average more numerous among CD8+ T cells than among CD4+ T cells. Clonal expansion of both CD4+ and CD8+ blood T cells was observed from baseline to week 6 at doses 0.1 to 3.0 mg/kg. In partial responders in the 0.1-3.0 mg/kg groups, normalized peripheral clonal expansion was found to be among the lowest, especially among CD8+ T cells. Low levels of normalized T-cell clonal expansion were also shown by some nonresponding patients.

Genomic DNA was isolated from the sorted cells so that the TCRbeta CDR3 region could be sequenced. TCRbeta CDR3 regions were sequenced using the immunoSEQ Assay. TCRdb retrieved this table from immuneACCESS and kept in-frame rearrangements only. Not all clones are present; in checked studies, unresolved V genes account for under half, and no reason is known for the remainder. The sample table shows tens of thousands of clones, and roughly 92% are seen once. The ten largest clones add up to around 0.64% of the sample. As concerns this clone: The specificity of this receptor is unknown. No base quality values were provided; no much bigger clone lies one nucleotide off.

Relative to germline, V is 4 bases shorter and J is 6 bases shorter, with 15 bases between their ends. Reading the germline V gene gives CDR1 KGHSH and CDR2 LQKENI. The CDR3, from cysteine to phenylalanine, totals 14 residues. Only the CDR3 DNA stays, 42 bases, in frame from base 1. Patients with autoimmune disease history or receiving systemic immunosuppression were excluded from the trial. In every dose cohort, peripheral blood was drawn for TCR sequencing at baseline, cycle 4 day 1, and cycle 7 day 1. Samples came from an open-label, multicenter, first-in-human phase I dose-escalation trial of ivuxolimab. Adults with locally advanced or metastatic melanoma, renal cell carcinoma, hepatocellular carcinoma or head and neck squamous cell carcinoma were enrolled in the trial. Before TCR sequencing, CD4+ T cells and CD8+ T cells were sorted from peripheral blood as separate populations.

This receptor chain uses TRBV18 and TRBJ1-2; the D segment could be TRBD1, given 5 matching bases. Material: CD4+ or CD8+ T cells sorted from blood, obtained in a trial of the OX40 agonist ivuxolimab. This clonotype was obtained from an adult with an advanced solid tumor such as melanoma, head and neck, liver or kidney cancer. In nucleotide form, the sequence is TGTGCCAGCTCACTACAGGAAATCAAGGATGGCTACACCTTC. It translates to CASSLQEIKDGYTF.